This TCR beta chain appears in the sequencing data of a study of cytomegalovirus exposure and HLA in healthy donors. Study-wide context: There were a few hundred genotyped donors. Of these, about 81% fell in the genetic ancestry cluster associated with self-reported Caucasian donors. Overall study findings and caveats: A further, later analysis showed that HLA-associated TCR beta chains (compared with equally common others) were more clonally expanded. Productive status was seen about 87% or about 30% of the time for most TCR beta V segments in an earlier analysis.

With 60 Vbeta and 13 Jbeta primers, the PCR was carried out. Libraries were prepared by immunoSEQ multiplex PCR; TCRdb keeps only in-frame clonotypes and omits some of them. The specimen's table records about 88,000 clones. For this clone: Its antigen is unknown.

Sequencing was performed on PBMCs. This sequence originates from a girl between 10 and 17 years old in good health and CMV-seropositive.

The CDR3 region has the DNA TGTGCCACCAGCAGTCCATTGGAGGTTCTGAATGAGCAGTTCTTC. It codes for CATSSPLEVLNEQFF. The chain links TRBV15 to TRBJ2-1; D is perhaps TRBD2 (5 bases). CDR1 LNHNV and CDR2 YYDKDF come from the germline V gene (reference sequence). The CDR3 has 15 amino acids. V dropped 3 bases and J dropped 7 bases, with 16 bases sitting between them.